The following is a TCR beta chain sequence with its context. Per germline, CDR1 SEHNR and CDR2 FQNEAQ (reference sequence). V shed 5 bases, J shed 2 bases, and the junction held 8 bases outside the gene matches. This CDR3 has 15 residues. Regarding time point: pre-treatment sample, taken before nivolumab and TIL therapy. This specimen comes from a study of TIL therapy for anti-PD-1-resistant metastatic lung cancer. Study in general: Tumors carried a median about 1.6 non-synonymous mutations per megabase.

The immunoSEQ assay was v3. Each library reached 1.5 million to 2.5 million read pairs, or about 4.5-6.5 million at deep level. Clones were sequenced by immunoSEQ multiplex PCR, and TCRdb holds only the in-frame ones, with some missing. The sample holds some 46,000 clones; 79% are singletons and the top ten take over 12%. Specimen: blood, collected at baseline. The TCR comes from a man between 65 and 85 years old with non-small cell lung cancer. V is TRBV7-9 and J is TRBJ2-5, with 7 positions matching TRBD1. The CDR3 DNA is TGTGCCAGCAGCCTAAACAGGGGCCCGCAAGAGACCCAGTACTTC. It is translated as CASSLNRGPQETQYF.